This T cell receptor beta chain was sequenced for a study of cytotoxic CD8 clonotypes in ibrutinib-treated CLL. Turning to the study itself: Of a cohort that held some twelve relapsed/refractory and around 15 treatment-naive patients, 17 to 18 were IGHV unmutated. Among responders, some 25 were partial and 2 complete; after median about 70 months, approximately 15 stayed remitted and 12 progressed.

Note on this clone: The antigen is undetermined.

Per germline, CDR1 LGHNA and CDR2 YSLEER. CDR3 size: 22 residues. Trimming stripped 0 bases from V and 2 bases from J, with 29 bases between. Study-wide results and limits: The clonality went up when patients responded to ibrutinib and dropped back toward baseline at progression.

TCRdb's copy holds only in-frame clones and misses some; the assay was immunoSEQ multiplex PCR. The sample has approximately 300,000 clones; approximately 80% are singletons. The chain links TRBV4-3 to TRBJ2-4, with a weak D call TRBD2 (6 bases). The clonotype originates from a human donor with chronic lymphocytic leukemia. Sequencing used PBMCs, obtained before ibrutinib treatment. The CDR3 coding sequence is TGCGCCAGCAGCCAAGATGTTTTTTCGGTATCGGCGGAGGGCCTTTCCAAAAACATTCAGTACTTC. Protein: CASSQDVFSVSAEGLSKNIQYF.